This is a list of T cell receptor beta chains from one sample in a study of shared clonotypes between healthy human individuals. The table came from immunoSEQ multiplex PCR; TCRdb's copy has only in-frame clones and leaves some out. The sample yields about 2,200,000 clones, about 92% seen once. The sample comprised naive CD8+ T cells from PBMCs. The receptors come from a man younger than 30 in good health. Some clones in this sample may be carry-over from other donors' samples. Both conserved end residues are part of each CDR3. The D gene is left open where the match is weak. Some rows mark clone size as missing; the rest say once, few, many or name a class of expanded clone.

>TRBV9|TRBJ2-1|NA|NA
TGTGCCAGCAGCGAGGGTGGGAGCTCCTACAATGAGCAGTTCTTC
CASSEGGSSYNEQFF
>TRBV27|TRBJ2-7|few|NA
TGTGCCAGCAGTTACGGACAGACCTACGAGCAGTACTTC
CASSYGQTYEQYF
>TRBV28|TRBJ1-1|NA|NA
TGTGCCAGCAGTCCGAGAACTGAAGCTTTCTTT
CASSPRTEAFF
>TRBV6-6|TRBJ1-3|NA|NA
TGTGCCAGCAAACCCCCGCCCGCGGACACCATATATTTT
CASKPPPADTIYF
>TRBV9|TRBJ2-3|NA|NA
TGTGCCAGCGGCGTAGATTCGGCAGATACGCAGTATTTT
CASGVDSADTQYF
>TRBV23-1|TRBJ2-2|NA|NA
TGCGCCAGCAGTCCCCCGGGACTCCGGAACACCGGGGAGCTGTTTTTT
CASSPPGLRNTGELFF
>TRBV9|TRBJ2-1|NA|NA
TGTGCCAGCAGCGCTCCCCGGGTCGCGGCCTACAATGAGCAGTTCTTC
CASSAPRVAAYNEQFF
>TRBV10-3|TRBJ2-7|NA|TRBD2
TGTGCCATCAGGAAAGAAGCGGGAACCTCCTACGAGCAGTACTTC
CAIRKEAGTSYEQYF
>TRBV7-9|TRBJ2-5|NA|NA
TGTGCCAGCAGCTTAGCGAGCAAGTACCAAGAGACCCAGTACTTC
CASSLASKYQETQYF
>TRBV9|TRBJ1-1|NA|TRBD1
TGTGCCAGCAGCGCGTGGGACAGGGGGTTCGCGAACACTGAAGCTTTCTTT
CASSAWDRGFANTEAFF
>TRBV5-8|TRBJ1-1|NA|NA
TGTGCCAGCAGCTACCTGAAGGAGAACACTGAAGCTTTCTTT
CASSYLKENTEAFF
>TRBV27|TRBJ2-1|once|NA
TGTGCCAGCAGTTTACTCGAGAGGGCCGGGTCGAATGAGCAGTTCTTC
CASSLLERAGSNEQFF
>TRBV18|TRBJ1-2|once|NA
TGTGCCAGCTCCCCCTTTGCCCGCATCCCCCAGCCAAACTATGGCTACACCTTC
CASSPFARIPQPNYGYTF
>TRBV19|TRBJ1-2|NA|TRBD1
TGTGCCAGTAGTATGGGGACAGGGGACGGCTACACCTTC
CASSMGTGDGYTF
>TRBV28|TRBJ2-7|once|NA
TGTGCCAGCAGTTCCCGATACGTAGATTACGAGCAGTACTTC
CASSSRYVDYEQYF
>TRBV6-4|TRBJ1-2|NA|NA
TGTGCCAGCAGTGACTCGGGTTATGGCTACACCTTC
CASSDSGYGYTF
>TRBV6-5|TRBJ1-4|NA|NA
TGTGCCACCATGGGGGGCGGCGAAAAACTGTTTTTT
CATMGGGEKLFF
>TRBV28|TRBJ1-2|once|NA
TGTGCCAGCGAGAGACGAGGGGTGCCTTATGGCTACACCTTC
CASERRGVPYGYTF